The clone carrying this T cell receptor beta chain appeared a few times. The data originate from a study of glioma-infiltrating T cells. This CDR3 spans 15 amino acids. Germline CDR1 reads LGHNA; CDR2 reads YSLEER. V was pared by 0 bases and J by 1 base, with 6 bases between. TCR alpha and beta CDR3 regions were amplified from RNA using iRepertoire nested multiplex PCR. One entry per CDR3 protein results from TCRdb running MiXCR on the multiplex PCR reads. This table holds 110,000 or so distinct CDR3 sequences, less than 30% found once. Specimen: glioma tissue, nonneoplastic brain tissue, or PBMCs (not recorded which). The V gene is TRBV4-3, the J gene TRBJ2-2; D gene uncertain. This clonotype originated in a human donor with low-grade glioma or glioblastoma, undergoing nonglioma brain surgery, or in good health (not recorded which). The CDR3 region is CASSQEPGNTGELFF. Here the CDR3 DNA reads TGCGCCAGCAGCCAAGAACCAGGGAACACCGGGGAGCTGTTTTTT.